The table lists the clone carrying this TCR beta chain with a count of one. What it binds is not known. Produced via immunoSEQ multiplex PCR; TCRdb's table is partial and in-frame only. The sample records roughly 14,000 clones, roughly 85% being singletons. Trimming pared 0 bases from V and 4 bases from J, leaving 13 bases between. CDR1 SGHRS and CDR2 YFSETQ come from the germline V gene. The CDR3 is 15 amino acids. This entry comes from a study of T cells in tumors after PD-1 blockade. For the study at large: A subset received ongoing vismodegib 150 mg daily alongside anti-PD-1 therapy. Study-wide results and limits: Blood contained approximately 40% of the tumor's TCR clonotypes.

This receptor was taken from a human donor with basal cell carcinoma. The rearrangement uses TRBV5-1 and TRBJ2-5; no clear D gene. The sequences come from PBMCs, collected after anti-PD-1 treatment. CDR3 sequence (DNA): TGCGCCAGCAGCTTGGGGAAGGTCGGAACAGAGACCCAGTACTTC. This gives the protein CASSLGKVGTETQYF.